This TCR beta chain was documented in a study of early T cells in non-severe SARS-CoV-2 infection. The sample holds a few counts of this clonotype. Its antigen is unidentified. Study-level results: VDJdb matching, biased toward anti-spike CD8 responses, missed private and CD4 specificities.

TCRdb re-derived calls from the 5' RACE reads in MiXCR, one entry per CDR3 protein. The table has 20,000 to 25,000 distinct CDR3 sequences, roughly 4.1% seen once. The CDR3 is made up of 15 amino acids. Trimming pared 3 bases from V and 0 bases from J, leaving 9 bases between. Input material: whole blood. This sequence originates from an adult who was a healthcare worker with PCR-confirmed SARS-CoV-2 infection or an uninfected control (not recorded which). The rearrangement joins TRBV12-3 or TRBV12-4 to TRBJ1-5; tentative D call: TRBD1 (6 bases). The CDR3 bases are TGTGCCAGCAGTTTGGACAGTAATAGCAATCAGCCCCAGCATTTT. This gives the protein CASSLDSNSNQPQHF.